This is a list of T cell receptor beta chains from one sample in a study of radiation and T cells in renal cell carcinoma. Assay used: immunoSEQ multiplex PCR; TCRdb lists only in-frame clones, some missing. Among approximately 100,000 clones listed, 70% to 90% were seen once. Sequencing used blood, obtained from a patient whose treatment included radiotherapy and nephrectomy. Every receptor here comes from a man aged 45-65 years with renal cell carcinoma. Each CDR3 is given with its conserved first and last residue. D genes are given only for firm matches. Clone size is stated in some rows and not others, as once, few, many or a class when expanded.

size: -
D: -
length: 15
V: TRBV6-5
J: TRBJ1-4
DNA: TGTGCCAGCAGTTACTCCGGGTCGGGTAATGAAAAACTGTTTTTT
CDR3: CASSYSGSGNEKLFF

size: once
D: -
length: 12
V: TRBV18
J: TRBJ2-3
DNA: TGTGCCAGCTCACCTAGCACAGATACGCAGTATTTT
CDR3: CASSPSTDTQYF

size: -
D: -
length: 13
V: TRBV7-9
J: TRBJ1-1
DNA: TGTGCCAGCAGATTCGGGGGAAACACTGAAGCTTTCTTT
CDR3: CASRFGGNTEAFF

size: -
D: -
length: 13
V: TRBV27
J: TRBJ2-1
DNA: TGTGCCAGCAGGGGGTCGGCCTACAATGAGCAGTTCTTC
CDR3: CASRGSAYNEQFF

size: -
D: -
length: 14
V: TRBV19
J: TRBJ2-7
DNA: TGTGCCAGTAGTATTTCCCAGGGTTACAACGAGCAGTACTTC
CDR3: CASSISQGYNEQYF

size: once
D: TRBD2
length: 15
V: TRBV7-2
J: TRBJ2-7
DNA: TGTGCCAGCAGCTTAAGATGGTGGGAGGGACACGAGCAGTACTTC
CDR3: CASSLRWWEGHEQYF

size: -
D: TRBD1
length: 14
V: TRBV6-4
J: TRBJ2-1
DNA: TGTGCCAGCAGTGACGGAAACCGGGACAGGGTCGTGTTCTTC
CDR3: CASSDGNRDRVVFF

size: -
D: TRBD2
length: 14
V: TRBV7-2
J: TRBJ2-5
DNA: TGTGCCAGCAGCTTAGCCGGGACTAGCGGGGTTTTGTACTTC
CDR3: CASSLAGTSGVLYF

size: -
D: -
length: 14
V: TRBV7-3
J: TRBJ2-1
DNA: TGTGCCAGCAGCCAAGATAACGGTGCTCTTAAACAGTTCTTC
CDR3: CASSQDNGALKQFF

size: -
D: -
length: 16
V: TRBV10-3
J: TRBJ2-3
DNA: TGTGCCATCAGTGAGTCAGGGGACCATAGCACAGATACGCAGTATTTT
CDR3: CAISESGDHSTDTQYF

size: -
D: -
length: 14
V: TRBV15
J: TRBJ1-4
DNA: TGTGCCACCAGCAGAGGGCAGGGTAATGAAAAACTGTTTTTT
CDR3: CATSRGQGNEKLFF

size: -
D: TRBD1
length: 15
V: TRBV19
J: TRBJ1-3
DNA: TGTGCCAGTAGTACCCCCGGGACAGGAGGAAACACCATATATTTT
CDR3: CASSTPGTGGNTIYF

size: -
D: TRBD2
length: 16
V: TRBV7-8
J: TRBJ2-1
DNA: TGTGCCAGCAGCAGCCTCACTAGCGGGAGTTGGAATGAGCAGTTCTTC
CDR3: CASSSLTSGSWNEQFF

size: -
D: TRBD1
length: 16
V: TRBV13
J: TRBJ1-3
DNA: TGTGCCAGCAGCTTAGCCCAGGGGGCAGCTGGAAACACCATATATTTT
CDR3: CASSLAQGAAGNTIYF

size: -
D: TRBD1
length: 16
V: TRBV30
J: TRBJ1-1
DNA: TGTGCCTGGAGGCCCACTTTTGGCAGGGGGGGCACTGAAGCTTTCTTT
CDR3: CAWRPTFGRGGTEAFF

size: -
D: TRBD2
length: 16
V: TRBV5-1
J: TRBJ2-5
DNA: TGCGCCAGCAGCTCGGGAGTAGGCGGGGGGGAAGAGACCCAGTACTTC
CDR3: CASSSGVGGGEETQYF

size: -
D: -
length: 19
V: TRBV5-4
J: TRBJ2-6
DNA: TGTGCCAGCAGCCCTTTGGTAGGACAGGGACTAACTGGGGCCAACGTCCTGACTTTC
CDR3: CASSPLVGQGLTGANVLTF

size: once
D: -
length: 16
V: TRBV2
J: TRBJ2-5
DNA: TGTGCCAGCAGCCAAGGGTTCGGGGGCGGGAAAGAGACCCAGTACTTC
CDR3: CASSQGFGGGKETQYF

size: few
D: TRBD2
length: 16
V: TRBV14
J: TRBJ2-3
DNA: TGTGCCAGCAGCCAAGGAGCGGGGGGGACCACAGATACGCAGTATTTT
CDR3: CASSQGAGGTTDTQYF

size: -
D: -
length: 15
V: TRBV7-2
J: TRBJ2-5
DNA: TGTGCCAGCAGCTTAGTGGGGACGGAGGAGAAGACCCAGTACTTC
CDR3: CASSLVGTEEKTQYF

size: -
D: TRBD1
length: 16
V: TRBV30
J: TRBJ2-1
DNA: TGTGCCTGGAGTGTAATTCTAGACAGGGGGCGGCGTGAGCAGTTCTTC
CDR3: CAWSVILDRGRREQFF

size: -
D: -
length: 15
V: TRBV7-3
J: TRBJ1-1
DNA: TGTGCCAGCAGCTTATTCAGGGAGCGGAACACTGAAGCTTTCTTT
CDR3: CASSLFRERNTEAFF

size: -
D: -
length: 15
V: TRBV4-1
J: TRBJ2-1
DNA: TGCGCCAGCAGCCAAGGGGCGGTAACCTACAATGAGCAGTTCTTC
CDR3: CASSQGAVTYNEQFF

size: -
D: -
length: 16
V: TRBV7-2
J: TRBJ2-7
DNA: TGTGCCAGCAGCTTATTGCGAGGATCCCGCCGCGACGAGCAGTACTTC
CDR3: CASSLLRGSRRDEQYF

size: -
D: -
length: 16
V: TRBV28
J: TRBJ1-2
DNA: TGTGCCAGCAGACTCCCCGGGGGCGCGTTCGGCTATGGCTACACCTTC
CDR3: CASRLPGGAFGYGYTF

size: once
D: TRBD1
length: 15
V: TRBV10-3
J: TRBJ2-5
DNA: TGTGCCATCAGCCGACAGGGGGCGTACCAAGAGACCCAGTACTTC
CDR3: CAISRQGAYQETQYF

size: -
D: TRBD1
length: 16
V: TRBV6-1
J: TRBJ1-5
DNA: TGTGCCAGCAGTGAAGGGACAGGGGCCGCGGGACAGCCCCAGCATTTT
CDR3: CASSEGTGAAGQPQHF

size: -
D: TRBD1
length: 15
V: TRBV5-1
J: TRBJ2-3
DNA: TGCGCCAGCAGCTTGGCCGGGACAGACACAGATACGCAGTATTTT
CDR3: CASSLAGTDTDTQYF

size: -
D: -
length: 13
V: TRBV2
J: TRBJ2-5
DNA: TGTGCCAGCAGTGAACAGGGAGGAGAGACCCAGTACTTC
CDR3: CASSEQGGETQYF

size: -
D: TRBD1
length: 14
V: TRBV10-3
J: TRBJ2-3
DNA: TGTGCCATCACTCGACAGGGGGGAACAGATACGCAGTATTTT
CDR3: CAITRQGGTDTQYF

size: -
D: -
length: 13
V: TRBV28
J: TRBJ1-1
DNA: TGTGCCACCTCCCGACAGATCAACACTGAAGCTTTCTTT
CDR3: CATSRQINTEAFF

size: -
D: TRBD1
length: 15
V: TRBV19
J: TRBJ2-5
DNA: TGTGCCAGTAGTACTACAGGGGGACCACAAGAGACCCAGTACTTC
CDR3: CASSTTGGPQETQYF

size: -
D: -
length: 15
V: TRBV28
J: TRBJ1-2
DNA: TGTGCCAGCAGTTTATTGTCGAAACAGGGTGGTGGCTACACCTTC
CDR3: CASSLLSKQGGGYTF

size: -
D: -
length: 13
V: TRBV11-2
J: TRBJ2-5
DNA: TGTGCCAGCAGCTTGGGGTACCAAGAGACCCAGTACTTC
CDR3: CASSLGYQETQYF

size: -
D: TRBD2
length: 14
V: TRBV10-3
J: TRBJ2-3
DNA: TGTGCCATAACGGGAGGGCCACCGTCAGATACGCAGTATTTT
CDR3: CAITGGPPSDTQYF

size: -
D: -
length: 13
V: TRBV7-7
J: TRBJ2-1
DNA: TGTGCTAGCAGCGAAGGCAGGGGGGATGAGCAGTTCTTC
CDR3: CASSEGRGDEQFF

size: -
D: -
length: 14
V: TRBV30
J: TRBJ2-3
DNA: TGTGCCTGGACTAGACTAACGAGCACAGATACGCAGTATTTT
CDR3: CAWTRLTSTDTQYF

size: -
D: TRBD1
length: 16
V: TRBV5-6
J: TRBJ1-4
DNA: TGTGCCAGCAGCTTGGAGGGGGCGGCGACTAATGAAAAACTGTTTTTT
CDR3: CASSLEGAATNEKLFF

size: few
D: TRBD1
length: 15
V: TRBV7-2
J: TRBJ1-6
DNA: TGTGCCAGCAGCCCAAGACAGGGTTGGAATTCACCCCTCCACTTT
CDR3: CASSPRQGWNSPLHF

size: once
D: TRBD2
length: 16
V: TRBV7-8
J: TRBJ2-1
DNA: TGTGCCAGCAGCCCCGATATAGCGGGAGCTCGGAATGAGCAGTTCTTC
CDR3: CASSPDIAGARNEQFF

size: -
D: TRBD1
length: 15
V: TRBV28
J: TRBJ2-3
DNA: TGTGCCAGCAGTAATCCAAAAATAGGGACAGGGACGCAGTATTTT
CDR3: CASSNPKIGTGTQYF

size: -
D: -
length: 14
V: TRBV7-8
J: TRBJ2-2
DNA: TGTGCCAGCAGCTTTAGGGCGTACACCGGGGAGCTGTTTTTT
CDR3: CASSFRAYTGELFF

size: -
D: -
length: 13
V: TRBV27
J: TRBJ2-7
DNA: TGTGCCAGCAGTTTTGTGATCTTTGCTGAGCAGTACTTC
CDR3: CASSFVIFAEQYF

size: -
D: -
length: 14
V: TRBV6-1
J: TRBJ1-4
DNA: TGTGCCAGCCAGAGACAGGACTCGAATGAAAAACTGTTTTTT
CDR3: CASQRQDSNEKLFF

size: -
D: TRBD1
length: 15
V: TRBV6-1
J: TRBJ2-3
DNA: TGTGCCAGCAGTACGACAGGGTTTAGCACAGATACGCAGTATTTT
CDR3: CASSTTGFSTDTQYF

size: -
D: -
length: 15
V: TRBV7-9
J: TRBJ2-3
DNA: TGTGCCAGCACCCCCGGGGCTAGGGGGTGGGATACGCAGTATTTT
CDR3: CASTPGARGWDTQYF

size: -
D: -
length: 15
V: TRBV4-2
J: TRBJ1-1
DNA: TGTGCCAGCAGCCAACCGACGGGTATGAACACTGAAGCTTTCTTT
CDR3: CASSQPTGMNTEAFF

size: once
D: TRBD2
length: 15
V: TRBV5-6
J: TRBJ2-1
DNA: TGTGCCAGCAGCTTGGCGACTAGCGGGTGGCATGAGCAGTTCTTC
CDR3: CASSLATSGWHEQFF

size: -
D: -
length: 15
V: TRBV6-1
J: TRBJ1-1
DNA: TGTGCCAGCAGTGATGCTGGGGTTGGTTATACTGAAGCTTTCTTT
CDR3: CASSDAGVGYTEAFF

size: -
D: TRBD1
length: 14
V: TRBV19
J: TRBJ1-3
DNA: TGTGCCAGTACCTGGACAGGGATGGGAAACACCATATATTTT
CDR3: CASTWTGMGNTIYF

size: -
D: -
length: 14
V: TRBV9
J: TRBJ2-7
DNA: TGTGCCAGCAGCGTTGTTGCAGCAGACTACGAGCAGTACTTC
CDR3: CASSVVAADYEQYF

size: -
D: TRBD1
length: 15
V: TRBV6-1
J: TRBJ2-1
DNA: TGTGCCAGCAGATCCCGGGACAGTGCCTACAATGAGCAGTTCTTC
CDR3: CASRSRDSAYNEQFF

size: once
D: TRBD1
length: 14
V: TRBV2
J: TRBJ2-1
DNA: TGTGCCAGCAATCGGGACAGGGGGCCCAATGAGCAGTTCTTC
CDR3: CASNRDRGPNEQFF

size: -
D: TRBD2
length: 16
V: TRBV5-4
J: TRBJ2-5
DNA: TGTGCCAGCAGCTTAGGGAGCGGGGGGGCGGCGGAGACCCAGTACTTC
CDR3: CASSLGSGGAAETQYF

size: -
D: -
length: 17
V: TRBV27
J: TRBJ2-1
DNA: TGTGCCAGCAGTTCTCGCCCGTTGTTGATATCCTACAATGAGCAGTTCTTC
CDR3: CASSSRPLLISYNEQFF

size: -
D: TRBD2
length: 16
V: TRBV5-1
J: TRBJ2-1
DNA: TGCGCCAGCAGCTTGGGTCCTAGCGGGAACTACAATGAGCAGTTCTTC
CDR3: CASSLGPSGNYNEQFF

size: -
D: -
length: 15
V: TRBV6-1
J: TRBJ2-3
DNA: TGTGCCAGCAGGGAAGCGGCCCCCGCCACAGATACGCAGTATTTT
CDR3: CASREAAPATDTQYF